This T cell receptor (beta chain) originates from a study of T-cell memory formation after mild COVID-19. Germline V gives CDR1 SGHVS, CDR2 FQNEAQ. CDR3 length: 14 residues. The V gene lost 1 base and the J gene lost 6 bases, with 11 bases spanning the gap. Via MiXCR, TCRdb re-called the 5' RACE reads, giving one row per CDR3 protein. The data hold about 180,000 distinct CDR3 sequences, with around 20% observed a single time. The TCR sequence derives from a young man who had mild COVID-19 (a few samples of this study predate the infection). Cell type and time point are not known. The sequencing input was PBMCs or a T cell subset sorted from them (not recorded which). The chain joins TRBV7-8 to TRBJ2-3; D may match TRBD1 or TRBD2 (6 bases each). The CDR3 sequence is CASSLDGGGDTQYF. The CDR3 nucleotides read TGTGCCAGCAGCTTAGATGGAGGGGGGGATACGCAGTATTTT.